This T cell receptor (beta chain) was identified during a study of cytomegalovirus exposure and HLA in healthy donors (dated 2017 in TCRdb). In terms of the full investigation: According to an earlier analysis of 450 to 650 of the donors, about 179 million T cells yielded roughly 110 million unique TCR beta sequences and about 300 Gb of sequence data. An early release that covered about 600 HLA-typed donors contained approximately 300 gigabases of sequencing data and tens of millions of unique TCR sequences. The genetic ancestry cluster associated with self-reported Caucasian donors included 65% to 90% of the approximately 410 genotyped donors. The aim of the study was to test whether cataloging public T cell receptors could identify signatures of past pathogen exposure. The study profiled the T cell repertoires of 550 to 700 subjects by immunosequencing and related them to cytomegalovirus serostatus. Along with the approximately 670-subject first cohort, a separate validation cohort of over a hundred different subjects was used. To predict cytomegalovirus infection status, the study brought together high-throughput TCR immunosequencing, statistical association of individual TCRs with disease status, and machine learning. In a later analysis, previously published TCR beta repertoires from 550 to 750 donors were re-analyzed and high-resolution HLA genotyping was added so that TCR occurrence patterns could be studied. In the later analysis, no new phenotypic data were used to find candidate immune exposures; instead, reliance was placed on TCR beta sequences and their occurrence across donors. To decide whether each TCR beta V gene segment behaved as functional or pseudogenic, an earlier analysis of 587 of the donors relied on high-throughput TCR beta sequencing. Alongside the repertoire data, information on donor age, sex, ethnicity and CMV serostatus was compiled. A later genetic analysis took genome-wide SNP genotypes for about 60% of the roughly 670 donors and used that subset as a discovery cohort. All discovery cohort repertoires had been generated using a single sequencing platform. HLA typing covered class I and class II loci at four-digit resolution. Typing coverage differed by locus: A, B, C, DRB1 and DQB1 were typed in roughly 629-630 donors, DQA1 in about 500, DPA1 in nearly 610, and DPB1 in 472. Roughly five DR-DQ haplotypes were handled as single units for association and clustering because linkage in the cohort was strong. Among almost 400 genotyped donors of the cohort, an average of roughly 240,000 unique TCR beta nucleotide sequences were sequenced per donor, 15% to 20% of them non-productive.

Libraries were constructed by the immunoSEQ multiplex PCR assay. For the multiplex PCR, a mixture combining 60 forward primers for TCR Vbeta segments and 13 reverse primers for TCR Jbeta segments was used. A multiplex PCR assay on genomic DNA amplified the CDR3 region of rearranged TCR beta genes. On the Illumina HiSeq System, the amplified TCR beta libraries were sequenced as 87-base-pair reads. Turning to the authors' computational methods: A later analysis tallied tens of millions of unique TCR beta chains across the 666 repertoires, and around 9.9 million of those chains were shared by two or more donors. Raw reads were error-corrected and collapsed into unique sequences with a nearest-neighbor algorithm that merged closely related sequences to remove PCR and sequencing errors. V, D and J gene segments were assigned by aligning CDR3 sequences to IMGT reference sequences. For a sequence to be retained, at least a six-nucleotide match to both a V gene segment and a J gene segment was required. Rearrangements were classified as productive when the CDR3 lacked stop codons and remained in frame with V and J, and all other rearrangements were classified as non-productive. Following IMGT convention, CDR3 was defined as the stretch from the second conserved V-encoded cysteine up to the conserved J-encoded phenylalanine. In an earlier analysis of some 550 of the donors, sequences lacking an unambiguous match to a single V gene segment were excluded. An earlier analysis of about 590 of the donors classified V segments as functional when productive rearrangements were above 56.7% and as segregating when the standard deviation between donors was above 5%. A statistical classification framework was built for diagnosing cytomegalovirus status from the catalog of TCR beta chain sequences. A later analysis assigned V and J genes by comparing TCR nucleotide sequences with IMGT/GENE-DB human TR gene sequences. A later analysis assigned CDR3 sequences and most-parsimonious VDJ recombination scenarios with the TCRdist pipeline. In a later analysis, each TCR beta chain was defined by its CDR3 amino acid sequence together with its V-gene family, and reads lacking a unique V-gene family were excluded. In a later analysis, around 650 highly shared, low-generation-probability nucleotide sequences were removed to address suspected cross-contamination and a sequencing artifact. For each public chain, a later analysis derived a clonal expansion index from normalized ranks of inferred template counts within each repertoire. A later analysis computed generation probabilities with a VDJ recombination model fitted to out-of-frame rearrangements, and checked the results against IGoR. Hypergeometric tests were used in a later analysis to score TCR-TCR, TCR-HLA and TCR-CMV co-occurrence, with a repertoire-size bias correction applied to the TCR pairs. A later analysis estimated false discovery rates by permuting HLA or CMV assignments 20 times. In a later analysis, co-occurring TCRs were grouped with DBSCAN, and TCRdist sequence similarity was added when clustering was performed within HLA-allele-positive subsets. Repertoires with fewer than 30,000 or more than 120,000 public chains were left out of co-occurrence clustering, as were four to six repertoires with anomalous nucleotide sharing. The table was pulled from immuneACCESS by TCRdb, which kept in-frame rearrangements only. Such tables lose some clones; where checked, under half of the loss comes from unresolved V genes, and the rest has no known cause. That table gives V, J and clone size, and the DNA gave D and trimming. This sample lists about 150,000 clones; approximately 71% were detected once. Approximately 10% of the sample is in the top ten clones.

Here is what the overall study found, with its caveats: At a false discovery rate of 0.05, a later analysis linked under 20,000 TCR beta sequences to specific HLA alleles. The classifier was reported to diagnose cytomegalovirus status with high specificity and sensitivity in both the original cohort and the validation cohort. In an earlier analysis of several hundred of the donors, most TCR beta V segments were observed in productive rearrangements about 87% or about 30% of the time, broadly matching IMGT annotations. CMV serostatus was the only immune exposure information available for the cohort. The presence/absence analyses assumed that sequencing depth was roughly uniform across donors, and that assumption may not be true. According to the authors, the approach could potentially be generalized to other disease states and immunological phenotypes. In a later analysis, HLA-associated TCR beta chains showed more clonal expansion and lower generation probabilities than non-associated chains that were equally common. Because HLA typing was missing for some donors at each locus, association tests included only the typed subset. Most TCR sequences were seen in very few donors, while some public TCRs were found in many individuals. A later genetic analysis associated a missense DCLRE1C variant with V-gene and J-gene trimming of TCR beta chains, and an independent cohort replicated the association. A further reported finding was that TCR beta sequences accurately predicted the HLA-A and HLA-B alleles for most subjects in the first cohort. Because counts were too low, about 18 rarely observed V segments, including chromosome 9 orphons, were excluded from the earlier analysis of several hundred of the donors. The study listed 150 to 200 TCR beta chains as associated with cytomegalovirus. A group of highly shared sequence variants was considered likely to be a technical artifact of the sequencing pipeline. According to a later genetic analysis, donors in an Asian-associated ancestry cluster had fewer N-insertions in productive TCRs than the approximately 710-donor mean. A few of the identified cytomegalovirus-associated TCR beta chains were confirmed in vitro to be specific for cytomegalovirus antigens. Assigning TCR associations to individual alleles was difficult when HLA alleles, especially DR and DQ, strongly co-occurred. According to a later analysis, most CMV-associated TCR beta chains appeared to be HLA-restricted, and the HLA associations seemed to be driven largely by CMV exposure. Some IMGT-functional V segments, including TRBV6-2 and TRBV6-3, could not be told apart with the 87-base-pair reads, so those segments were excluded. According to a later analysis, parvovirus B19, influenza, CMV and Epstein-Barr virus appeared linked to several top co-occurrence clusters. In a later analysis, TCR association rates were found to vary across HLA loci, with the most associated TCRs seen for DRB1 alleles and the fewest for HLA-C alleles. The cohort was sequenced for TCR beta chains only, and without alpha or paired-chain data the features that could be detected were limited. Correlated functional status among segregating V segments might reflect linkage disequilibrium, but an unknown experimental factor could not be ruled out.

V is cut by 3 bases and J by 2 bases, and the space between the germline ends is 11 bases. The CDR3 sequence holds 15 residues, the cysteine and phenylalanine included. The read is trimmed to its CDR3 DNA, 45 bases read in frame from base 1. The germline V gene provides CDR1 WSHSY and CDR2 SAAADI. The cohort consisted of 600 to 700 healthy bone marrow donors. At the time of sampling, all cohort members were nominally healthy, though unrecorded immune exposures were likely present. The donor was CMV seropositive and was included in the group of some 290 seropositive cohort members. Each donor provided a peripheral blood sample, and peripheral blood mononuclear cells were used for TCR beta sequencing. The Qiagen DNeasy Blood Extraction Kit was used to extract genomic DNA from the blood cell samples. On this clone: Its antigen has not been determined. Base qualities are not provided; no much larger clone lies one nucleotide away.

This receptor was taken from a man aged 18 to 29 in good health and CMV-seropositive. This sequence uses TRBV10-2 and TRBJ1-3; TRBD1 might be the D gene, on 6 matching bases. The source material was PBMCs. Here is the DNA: TGCGCCAGCAGTGAACAGGGCAACACTGGAAACACCATATATTTT. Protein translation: CASSEQGNTGNTIYF.